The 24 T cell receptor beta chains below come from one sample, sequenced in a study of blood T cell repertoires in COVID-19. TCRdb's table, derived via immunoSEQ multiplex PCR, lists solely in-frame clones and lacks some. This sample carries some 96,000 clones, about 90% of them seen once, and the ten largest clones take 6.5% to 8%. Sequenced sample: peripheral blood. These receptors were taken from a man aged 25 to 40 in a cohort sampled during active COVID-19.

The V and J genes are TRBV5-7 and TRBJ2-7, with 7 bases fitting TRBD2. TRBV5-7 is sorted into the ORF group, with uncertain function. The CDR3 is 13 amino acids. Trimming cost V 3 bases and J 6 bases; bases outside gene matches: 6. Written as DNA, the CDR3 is TGTGCCAGCAGCTCTTCAACGGGGGGCGAGCAGTACTTC. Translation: CASSSSTGGEQYF.

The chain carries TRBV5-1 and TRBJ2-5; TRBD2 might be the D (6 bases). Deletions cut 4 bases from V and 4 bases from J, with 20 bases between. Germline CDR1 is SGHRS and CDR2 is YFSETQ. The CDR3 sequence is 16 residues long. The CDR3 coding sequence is TGCGCCAGCAGCCCCACCTCGGGACTTGGGGCAGAGACCCAGTACTTC. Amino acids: CASSPTSGLGAETQYF. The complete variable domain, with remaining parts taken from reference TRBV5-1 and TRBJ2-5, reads KAGVTQTPRYLIKTRGQQVTLSCSPISGHRSVSWYQQTPGQGLQFLFEYFSETQRNKGNFPGRFSGRQFSNSRSEMNVSTLELGDSALYLCASSPTSGLGAETQYFGPGTRLLVL.

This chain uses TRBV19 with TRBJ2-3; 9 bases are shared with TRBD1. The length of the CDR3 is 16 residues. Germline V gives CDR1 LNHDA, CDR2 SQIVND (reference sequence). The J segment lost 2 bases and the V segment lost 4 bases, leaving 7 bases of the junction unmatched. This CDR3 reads CASSSGQGQVTDTQYF. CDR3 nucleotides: TGTGCCAGTAGTAGCGGACAGGGGCAAGTCACAGATACGCAGTATTTT.

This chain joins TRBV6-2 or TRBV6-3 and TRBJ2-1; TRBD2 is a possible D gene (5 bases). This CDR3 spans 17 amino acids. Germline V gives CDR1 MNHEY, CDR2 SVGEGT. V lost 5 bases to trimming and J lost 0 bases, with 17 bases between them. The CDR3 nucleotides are TGTGCCAGCAGTCCCCGACCCGGGGTTAGCTCCTACAATGAGCAGTTCTTC. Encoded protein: CASSPRPGVSSYNEQFF.

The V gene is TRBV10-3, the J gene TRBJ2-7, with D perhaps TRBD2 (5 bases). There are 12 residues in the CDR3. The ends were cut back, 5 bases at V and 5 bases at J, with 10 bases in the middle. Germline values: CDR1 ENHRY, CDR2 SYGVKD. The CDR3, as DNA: TGTGCCATCAGTTTCCGGGGTGACGAGCAGTACTTC. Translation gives CAISFRGDEQYF.

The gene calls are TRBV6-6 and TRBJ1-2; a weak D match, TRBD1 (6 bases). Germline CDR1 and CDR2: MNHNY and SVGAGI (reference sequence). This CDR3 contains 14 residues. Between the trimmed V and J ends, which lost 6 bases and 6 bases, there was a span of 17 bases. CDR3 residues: CASSRTRTEDGYTF. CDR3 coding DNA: TGTGCCAGCAGCCGGACCCGGACAGAGGATGGCTACACCTTC.

CDR3 loop: CASSLFRGGTDTQYF. The CDR3 DNA reads TGTGCCAGCAGTTTATTCCGGGGGGGCACAGATACGCAGTATTTT. V gene TRBV6-2 or TRBV6-3 combines with J gene TRBJ2-3, with TRBD2 matching over 7 bases. Losses at the gene ends were 4 bases for V and 1 base for J; bases not matched to a gene: 5. Germline CDR1 is MNHEY and CDR2 is SVGEGT. The CDR3 length is 15 residues.

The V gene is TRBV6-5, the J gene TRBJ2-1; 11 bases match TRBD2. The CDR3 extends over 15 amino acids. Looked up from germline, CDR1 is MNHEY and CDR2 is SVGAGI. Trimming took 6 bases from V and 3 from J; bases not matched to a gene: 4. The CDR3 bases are TGTGCCAGCAGACTTACTAGCGGGGGCTACAATGAGCAGTTCTTC. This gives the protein CASRLTSGGYNEQFF.

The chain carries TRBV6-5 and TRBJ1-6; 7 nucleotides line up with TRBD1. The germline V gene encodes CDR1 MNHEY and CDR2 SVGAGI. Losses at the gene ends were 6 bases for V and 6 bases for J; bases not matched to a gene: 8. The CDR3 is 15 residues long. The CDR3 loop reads CASRRRQGVNSPLHF. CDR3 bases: TGTGCCAGCAGAAGAAGACAGGGAGTTAATTCACCCCTCCACTTT.

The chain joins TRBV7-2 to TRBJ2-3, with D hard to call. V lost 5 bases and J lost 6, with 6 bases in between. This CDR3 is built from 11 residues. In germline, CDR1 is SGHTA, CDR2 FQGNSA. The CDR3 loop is CASSPRDTQYF. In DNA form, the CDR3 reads TGTGCCAGCAGCCCACGGGATACGCAGTATTTT.

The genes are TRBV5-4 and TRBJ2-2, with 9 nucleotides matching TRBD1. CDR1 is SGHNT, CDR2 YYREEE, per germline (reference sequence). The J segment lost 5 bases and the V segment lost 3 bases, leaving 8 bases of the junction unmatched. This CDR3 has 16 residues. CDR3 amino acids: CASSSRDRVETGELFF. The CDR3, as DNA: TGTGCCAGCAGCTCCCGGGACAGGGTGGAGACCGGGGAGCTGTTTTTT. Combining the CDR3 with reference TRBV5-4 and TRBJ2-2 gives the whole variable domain ETGVTQSPTHLIKTRGQQVTLRCSSQSGHNTVSWYQQALGQGPQFIFQYYREEENGRGNFPPRFSGLQFPNYSSELNVNALELDDSALYLCASSSRDRVETGELFFGEGSRLTVL.

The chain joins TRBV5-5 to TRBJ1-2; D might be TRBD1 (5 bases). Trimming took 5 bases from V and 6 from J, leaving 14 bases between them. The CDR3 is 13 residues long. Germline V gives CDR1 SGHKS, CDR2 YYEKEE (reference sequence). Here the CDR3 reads CASSLSGNHGYTF. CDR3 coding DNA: TGTGCCAGCAGTTTGTCAGGGAATCATGGCTACACCTTC.

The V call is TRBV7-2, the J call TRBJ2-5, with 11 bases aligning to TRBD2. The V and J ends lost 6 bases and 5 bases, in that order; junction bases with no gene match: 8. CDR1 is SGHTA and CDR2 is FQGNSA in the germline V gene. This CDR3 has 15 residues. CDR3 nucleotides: TGTGCCAGCAGTCCGCTAGCGGGGGGCCGGGAGACCCAGTACTTC. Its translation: CASSPLAGGRETQYF.

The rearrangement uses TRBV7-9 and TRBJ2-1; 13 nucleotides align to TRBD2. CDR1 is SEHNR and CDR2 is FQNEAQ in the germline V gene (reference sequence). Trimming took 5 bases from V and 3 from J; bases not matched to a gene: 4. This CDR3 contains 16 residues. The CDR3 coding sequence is TGTGCCAGCAGCCCGGGACTAGCGGGGATCTACAATGAGCAGTTCTTC. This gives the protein CASSPGLAGIYNEQFF.

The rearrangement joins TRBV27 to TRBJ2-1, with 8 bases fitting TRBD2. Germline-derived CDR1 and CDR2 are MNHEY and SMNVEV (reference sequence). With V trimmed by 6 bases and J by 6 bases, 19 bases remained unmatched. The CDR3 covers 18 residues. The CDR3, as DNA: TGTGCCAGCAGCACCCCCCCCGGGACTAGGGGTGGGCCCAATGAGCAGTTCTTC. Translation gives CASSTPPGTRGGPNEQFF.

CDR3 nucleotides: TGCGCCAGCAGCTTGGGCGCTAGCGGAAACACCGGGGAGCTGTTTTTT. It is translated as CASSLGASGNTGELFF. The chain is built from TRBV5-1 and TRBJ2-2, with 7 bases aligning to TRBD2. Germline V gene sequence: CDR1 SGHRS, CDR2 YFSETQ. The CDR3 covers 16 residues. V lost 0 bases, J lost 2 bases, and 4 bases stayed unmatched. The full variable domain, its missing parts supplied by reference TRBV5-1 and TRBJ2-2, is KAGVTQTPRYLIKTRGQQVTLSCSPISGHRSVSWYQQTPGQGLQFLFEYFSETQRNKGNFPGRFSGRQFSNSRSEMNVSTLELGDSALYLCASSLGASGNTGELFFGEGSRLTVL.

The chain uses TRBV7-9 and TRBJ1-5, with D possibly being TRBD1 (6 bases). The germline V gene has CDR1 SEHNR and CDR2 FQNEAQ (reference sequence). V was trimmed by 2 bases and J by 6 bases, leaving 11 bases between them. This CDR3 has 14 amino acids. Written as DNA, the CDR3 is TGTGCCAGCAGCTTACAGGGGAAGTTTCAGCCCCAGCATTTT. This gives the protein CASSLQGKFQPQHF.

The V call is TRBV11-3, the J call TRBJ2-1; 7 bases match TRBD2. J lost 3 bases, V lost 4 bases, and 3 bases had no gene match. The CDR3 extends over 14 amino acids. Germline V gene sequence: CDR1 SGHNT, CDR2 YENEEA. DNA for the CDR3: TGTGCCAGCAGCTCAGCGGGGAACTACAATGAGCAGTTCTTC. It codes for CASSSAGNYNEQFF.

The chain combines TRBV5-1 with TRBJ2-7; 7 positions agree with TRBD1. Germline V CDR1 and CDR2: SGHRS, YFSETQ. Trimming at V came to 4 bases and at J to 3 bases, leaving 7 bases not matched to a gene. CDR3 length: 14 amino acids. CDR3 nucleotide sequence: TGCGCCAGCAGCCCATGGGACAGCGACTACGAGCAGTACTTC. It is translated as CASSPWDSDYEQYF.

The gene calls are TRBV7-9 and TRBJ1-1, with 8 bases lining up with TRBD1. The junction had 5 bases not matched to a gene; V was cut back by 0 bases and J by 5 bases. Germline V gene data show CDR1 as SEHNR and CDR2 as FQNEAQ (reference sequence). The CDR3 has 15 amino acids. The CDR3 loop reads CASSLAQGAGTEAFF. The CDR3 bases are TGTGCCAGCAGCTTAGCGCAGGGGGCTGGGACTGAAGCTTTCTTT.

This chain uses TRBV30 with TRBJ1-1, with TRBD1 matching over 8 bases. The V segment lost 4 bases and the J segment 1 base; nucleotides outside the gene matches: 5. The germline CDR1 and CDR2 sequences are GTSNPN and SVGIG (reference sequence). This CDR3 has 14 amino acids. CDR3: CAWTRTGPNTEAFF. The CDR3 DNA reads TGTGCCTGGACCAGGACAGGGCCGAACACTGAAGCTTTCTTT.

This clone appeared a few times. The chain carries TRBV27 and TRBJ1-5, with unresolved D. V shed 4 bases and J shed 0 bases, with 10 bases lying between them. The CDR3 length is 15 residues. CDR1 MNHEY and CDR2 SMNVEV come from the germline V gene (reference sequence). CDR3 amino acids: CASSYRSGSNQPQHF. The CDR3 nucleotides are TGTGCCAGCAGTTACCGGAGCGGTAGCAATCAGCCCCAGCATTTT.

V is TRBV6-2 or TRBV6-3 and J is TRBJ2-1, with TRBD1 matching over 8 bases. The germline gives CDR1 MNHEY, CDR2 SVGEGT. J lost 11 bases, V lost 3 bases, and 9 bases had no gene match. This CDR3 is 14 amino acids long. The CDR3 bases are TGTGCCAGCAGTTATCACCAGGGGGCGGAAAAGCAGTTCTTC. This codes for CASSYHQGAEKQFF.

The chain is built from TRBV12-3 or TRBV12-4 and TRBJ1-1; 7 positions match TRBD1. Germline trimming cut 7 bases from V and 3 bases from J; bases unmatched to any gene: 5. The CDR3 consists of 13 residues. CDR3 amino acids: CASTRRGDTEAFF. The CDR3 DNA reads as TGTGCCAGCACCCGCAGGGGGGACACTGAAGCTTTCTTT.